This T cell receptor beta chain was profiled in a study of T cell repertoires in cytomegalovirus infection (dated by TCRdb to between 2018 and 2021). Regarding the complete study: Alongside well-studied HLA-B-restricted epitopes, the peptide stimulations were aimed at recently identified HLA-C-restricted CMV epitopes, whose presentation resists viral immunomodulation. Donor HLA type was relevant to the analysis, as public TCR beta signatures indicated carriage of CMV infection together with the matching HLA type. The research as a whole found: Cumulative frequency of public TCR beta family members discriminated carriers of CMV infection plus the relevant HLA type in this cohort and an independent approximately 350-donor cohort. In the ex vivo response, HLA-C-restricted CMV-specific TCR beta clonotypes were dominant, and in two of eight donors the single most frequent clonotype came from this HLA-C-restricted group.

The instrument given in TCRdb is Illumina HiSeq 1500. TCRdb reprocessing: public reads trimmed at Q25 with fastp, clones called with MiXCR, in-frame beta chains kept. Every distinct CDR3 protein forms one entry, paired with its most common genes and DNA. This sample has approximately 1,000,000 distinct CDR3 sequences in its table, and roughly 30% of those were observed once. The ten most abundant clones make up 13% of the sample. The junction carries 17 bases between V and J, which are trimmed by 3 bases and 4 bases respectively. Based on the germline V gene, the CDR1 and CDR2 sequences are SGHDT and YYEEEE. The CDR3 has 16 amino acids, counting the end cysteine and phenylalanine. Only the CDR3 part of the read is kept: 48 bases, read in frame from the first base. This clonotype was seen only a few times. Its antigen is unknown. No much larger clonotype is one base removed from it; base qualities were not supplied.

The sample's treatment or condition label, decoded: in vitro stimulation with specific CMV peptide epitopes to enrich CMV-specific T cells. The specimen was cultured CD8+ T cells from PBMCs, collected from culture after CMV antigen stimulation. This receptor chain uses TRBV5-6 and TRBJ1-3; TRBD1 could be the D gene, as 6 bases match. The source of this sequence is a human donor in good health (CMV status not recorded). Some clones in this sample may be carry-over from other donors' samples. The DNA sequence is given as TGTGCCAGCAGCTATAGCACAGGGTTATGGGGAAACACCATATATTTT. It is translated as CASSYSTGLWGNTIYF.